This is a list of T cell receptor beta chains from one sample in a study of T cells after yellow fever vaccination. TCRdb passed the 5' RACE reads through MiXCR, listing each CDR3 protein once. The table shows 300,000 to 400,000 distinct CDR3 sequences, with around 8.1% occurring only once. Sequenced here: PBMCs, sampled about 41 days after the first yellow fever vaccination. These receptors were taken from a man between 18 and 29 years old who received the YFV17D yellow fever vaccine. Both conserved end residues are trimmed from each CDR3. A D gene is named only where the DNA matches it firmly.

cdr3_length d_call j_call v_call cdr3_aa
12 NA TRBJ1-4 TRBV7-9 ASSWGPRVEKLF
11 NA TRBJ1-5 TRBV7-2 ASSTRGNQPQH
10 NA TRBJ1-1 TRBV7-9 ASSPSQGRAF
13 NA TRBJ1-6 TRBV27 ASSIFSSRDSPLH
14 TRBD1 TRBJ2-7 TRBV6-1 TSSEGFGQGFYEQY
10 NA TRBJ1-2 TRBV15 ATSREMRGYT
10 NA TRBJ2-5 TRBV7-2 ASRNIHETQY
16 NA TRBJ1-1 TRBV7-8 ASSQVKRVLRGNTEAF
13 TRBD2 TRBJ2-5 TRBV7-6 ASSRGRGVQETQY
12 NA TRBJ2-1 TRBV25-1 ASSLGKAGNEQF
14 NA TRBJ2-3 TRBV5-4 ASSSRGGTSTDTQY
12 NA TRBJ2-3 TRBV7-2 ASSRAPPASTQY
12 NA TRBJ1-4 TRBV7-2 ASSSPGGREKLF
13 NA TRBJ1-6 TRBV7-3 ASSLNGGYNSPLH
12 NA TRBJ1-2 TRBV5-4 ASSVDSANYGYT
14 NA TRBJ1-2 TRBV6-5 ASSYSLAGSLYGYT
15 NA TRBJ2-1 TRBV7-7 ASSTRDALGAYNEQF
10 TRBD1 TRBJ1-6 TRBV7-2 ASSIQGTPLH
9 NA TRBJ2-1 TRBV29-1 SGQGYNEQF
12 NA TRBJ1-1 TRBV4-3 ASTPGRGGTEAF
12 NA TRBJ1-3 TRBV20-1 SASRGESGNTIY
11 NA TRBJ1-2 TRBV29-1 SGSLETGYGYT
8 NA TRBJ1-2 TRBV19 ATKGHGYT